These 11 T cell receptor beta chains came from one sample sequenced in a study of T cells expressing NK-cell markers. One entry per CDR3 protein, without DNA, is what TCRdb gives after re-calling the 5' RACE reads. This table holds about 440,000 distinct CDR3 sequences. Sequencing used blood T cells: a sorted CD56 or NKG2C T cell subset, CD4+ or CD8+ T cells, or bulk PBMC T cells (not recorded which). These receptors originate from a woman aged 18 to 75 in good health.

The CDR3 loop is CSARARGKDPNTEAFF. The chain links TRBV20-1 to TRBJ1-1; TCRdb returns TRBD1, unconfirmable since there is no DNA. This CDR3 is built from 16 residues. In germline, CDR1 is DFQATT, CDR2 SNEGSKA (reference sequence).

J is TRBJ2-3 and V is TRBV4-3. Germline CDR1 is LGHNA and CDR2 is YSLEER. CDR3 length: 15 residues. CDR3 region: CASSQDHGGWGSQYF.

The V and J genes are TRBV7-9 and TRBJ2-1; TCRdb gives TRBD2 as the D gene, but with no DNA this cannot be confirmed. Germline loops: CDR1 SEHNR, CDR2 FQNEAQ (reference sequence). The CDR3 spans 13 residues. The CDR3 is CASSPPPEGLEFF.

The chain is built from TRBV4-2 and TRBJ1-1. The CDR3 covers 14 residues. The germline V gene has CDR1 LGHNA and CDR2 YNFKEQ. CDR3 region: CASSQDAARRTAFF.

The chain carries TRBV6-2 or TRBV6-3 and TRBJ1-1. The CDR3 consists of 12 residues. Germline values: CDR1 MNHEY, CDR2 SVGEGT. CDR3 protein: CASSSNWAEAFF.

The rearrangement links TRBV20-1 to TRBJ2-2; with no DNA, the TCRdb D assignment of TRBD1 cannot be verified. Germline loops: CDR1 DFQATT, CDR2 SNEGSKA (reference sequence). The length of the CDR3 is 16 residues. The CDR3 loop reads CSARPGAGAGTGELFF.

This rearrangement joins TRBV11-2 to TRBJ1-3; TCRdb indicates TRBD1, and absent DNA this call remains unverified. The CDR3 has 18 residues. Germline V lookup: CDR1 SGHAT, CDR2 FQNNGV. CDR3 sequence: CASSFRSGQGTSGNTIYF.

This chain connects TRBV18 to TRBJ2-7; TCRdb lists TRBD2, though no DNA is available to test this call. This CDR3 spans 15 amino acids. CDR1 is KGHSH and CDR2 is LQKENI in the germline V gene. CDR3 sequence reads: CASSPPTAGVGEQYF.

The chain employs TRBV7-6 and TRBJ1-1; TCRdb's D call, TRBD1, is unchecked because there is no DNA. The CDR3 is made up of 16 amino acids. CDR1 SGHVS and CDR2 FNYEAQ come from the germline V gene. The CDR3 region is CASSFPGTDSNTEAFF. Based on the CDR3 plus reference TRBV7-6 and TRBJ1-1, the full variable domain is GAGVSQSPRYKVTKRGQDVALRCDPISGHVSLYWYRQALGQGPEFLTYFNYEAQQDKSGLPNDRFSAERPEGSISTLTIQRTEQRDSAMYRCASSFPGTDSNTEAFFGQGTRLTVV.

This chain uses TRBV5-4 with TRBJ2-3. This CDR3 contains 15 residues. Germline CDR1 is SGHNT and CDR2 is YYREEE (reference sequence). The CDR3 here is CASSSKDGVTDTQYF. The full variable domain, its missing parts supplied by reference TRBV5-4 and TRBJ2-3, is ETGVTQSPTHLIKTRGQQVTLRCSSQSGHNTVSWYQQALGQGPQFIFQYYREEENGRGNFPPRFSGLQFPNYSSELNVNALELDDSALYLCASSSKDGVTDTQYFGPGTRLTVL.

The rearrangement links TRBV4-2 to TRBJ1-2; TCRdb's D call, TRBD1, is unchecked because there is no DNA. The length of the CDR3 is 17 residues. Germline V gene lookup returns CDR1 LGHNA and CDR2 YNFKEQ. CDR3 loop: CASSRNYRPGQDYGYTF.